This is a list of T cell receptor beta chains from one sample in a study of CD8 T cells in ankylosing spondylitis. A single record per CDR3 protein comes from TCRdb applying MiXCR to the 5' RACE reads. The sample consists of more than 100,000 distinct CDR3 sequences, 9.5% to 12% of them appearing once. The specimen sequenced was blood, either unsorted or a sorted T cell fraction (not recorded which). These receptor sequences come from a female donor with ankylosing spondylitis or in good health (not recorded which). Both conserved end residues are part of each CDR3. The order of the fields is J gene, CDR3 length, V gene, D gene, clone size, CDR3 DNA, CDR3 protein. D genes are given only for firm matches. Clone size is shown for a subset of rows, as once, few, many or a class of expanded clone.

j_gene: TRBJ2-1; len: 14; v_gene: TRBV5-1; d_gene: .; abundance: many; CDR3nt: TGCGCCAGCAGCTTAGAAGGACTAAACAATGAGCAGTTCTTC; CDR3aa: CASSLEGLNNEQFF
j_gene: TRBJ2-7; len: 15; v_gene: TRBV11-2; d_gene: .; abundance: many; CDR3nt: TGTGCCAGCAGCCCCCCCCGACAGAGATCCTACGAGCAGTACTTC; CDR3aa: CASSPPRQRSYEQYF
j_gene: TRBJ1-1; len: 13; v_gene: TRBV7-9; d_gene: .; abundance: many; CDR3nt: TGTGCCAGCAACGGGGCGGGGCACACTGAAGCTTTCTTT; CDR3aa: CASNGAGHTEAFF
j_gene: TRBJ2-3; len: 15; v_gene: TRBV7-9; d_gene: TRBD2; abundance: few; CDR3nt: TGTGCCAGCAGCTTAGCGGGAGGGCCGACAGATACGCAGTATTTT; CDR3aa: CASSLAGGPTDTQYF
j_gene: TRBJ1-2; len: 15; v_gene: TRBV6-1; d_gene: .; abundance: many; CDR3nt: TGTGCCAGCAGTGAAGTCCGGGGGCAAAGCTATGGCTACACCTTC; CDR3aa: CASSEVRGQSYGYTF
j_gene: TRBJ2-2; len: 13; v_gene: TRBV3-1; d_gene: .; abundance: many; CDR3nt: TGTGCCAGCAGCCAAGTAGCCACCGGGGAGCTGTTTTTT; CDR3aa: CASSQVATGELFF
j_gene: TRBJ1-5; len: 13; v_gene: TRBV5-1; d_gene: .; abundance: many; CDR3nt: TGCGCCAGCAGCTTCCAGGGCAATCAGCCCCAGCATTTT; CDR3aa: CASSFQGNQPQHF
j_gene: TRBJ2-2; len: 13; v_gene: TRBV12-3/TRBV12-4; d_gene: TRBD2; abundance: many; CDR3nt: TGTGCCAGCAGGGTACTAGCGACCGGGGAGCTGTTTTTT; CDR3aa: CASRVLATGELFF
j_gene: TRBJ1-1; len: 13; v_gene: TRBV5-3; d_gene: .; abundance: few; CDR3nt: TGTGCCAGCCTCCTGTCGGGGGGCACTGAAGCTTTCTTT; CDR3aa: CASLLSGGTEAFF
j_gene: TRBJ2-7; len: 14; v_gene: TRBV5-1; d_gene: .; abundance: many; CDR3nt: TGCGCCAGCAGCTTGGGTGGTAGCTCGGCCGAGCAGTACTTC; CDR3aa: CASSLGGSSAEQYF
j_gene: TRBJ2-1; len: 14; v_gene: TRBV29-1; d_gene: TRBD1; abundance: .; CDR3nt: TGCAGCGTAAACCGGGACAGGGTCGGAAATGAGCAGTTCTTC; CDR3aa: CSVNRDRVGNEQFF
j_gene: TRBJ1-1; len: 15; v_gene: TRBV5-1; d_gene: .; abundance: many; CDR3nt: TGCGCCAGCAGCTTGAACGCAGGGAGGGACACTGAAGCTTTCTTT; CDR3aa: CASSLNAGRDTEAFF
j_gene: TRBJ2-6; len: 16; v_gene: TRBV5-4; d_gene: .; abundance: many; CDR3nt: TGTGCCAGCAGCAACAGACGGAACTCTGGGGCCAACGTCCTGACTTTC; CDR3aa: CASSNRRNSGANVLTF
j_gene: TRBJ2-3; len: 13; v_gene: TRBV7-2; d_gene: .; abundance: many; CDR3nt: TGTGCCAGCAGCTCTGGGTACCAGAATACGCAGTATTTT; CDR3aa: CASSSGYQNTQYF
j_gene: TRBJ2-5; len: 18; v_gene: TRBV4-2; d_gene: .; abundance: many; CDR3nt: TGTGCCAGCAGCCAAGATCAGGGTGCAGTGATTAGCCGGGAGACCCAGTACTTC; CDR3aa: CASSQDQGAVISRETQYF
j_gene: TRBJ1-2; len: 13; v_gene: TRBV3-1; d_gene: .; abundance: many; CDR3nt: TGTGCCAGCAGCCCACCCGATAACTATGGCTACACCTTC; CDR3aa: CASSPPDNYGYTF
j_gene: TRBJ1-1; len: 13; v_gene: TRBV5-1; d_gene: TRBD1; abundance: many; CDR3nt: TGCGCCAGCAGCACCGGGACAGAACAAGAAGCTTTCTTT; CDR3aa: CASSTGTEQEAFF
j_gene: TRBJ1-5; len: 13; v_gene: TRBV12-3/TRBV12-4; d_gene: TRBD1; abundance: few; CDR3nt: TGTGCCAGCAGTCGGGACAGTTGGTCGCCCCAGCATTTT; CDR3aa: CASSRDSWSPQHF
j_gene: TRBJ1-2; len: 15; v_gene: TRBV10-3; d_gene: TRBD1; abundance: many; CDR3nt: TGTGCCATCAGTGAGCATGACAGGGGGATCTACGGCTACACCTTC; CDR3aa: CAISEHDRGIYGYTF
j_gene: TRBJ1-6; len: 13; v_gene: TRBV3-1; d_gene: .; abundance: many; CDR3nt: TGTGCCAGCAGCCTAGAGCATAATTCACCCCTCCACTTT; CDR3aa: CASSLEHNSPLHF
j_gene: TRBJ2-7; len: 16; v_gene: TRBV7-9; d_gene: .; abundance: many; CDR3nt: TGTGCCAGCAGCTATGAAGGACGCGTGGGTTCCTACGAGCAGTACTTC; CDR3aa: CASSYEGRVGSYEQYF
j_gene: TRBJ2-1; len: 15; v_gene: TRBV5-1; d_gene: .; abundance: .; CDR3nt: TGCGCCAGCAGCTCCGCGCCAGGGGTCCACAATGAGCAGTTCTTC; CDR3aa: CASSSAPGVHNEQFF
j_gene: TRBJ1-6; len: 14; v_gene: TRBV20-1; d_gene: .; abundance: many; CDR3nt: TGCAGTGCCGGGGGGGTCTCCTATAATTCACCCCTCCACTTT; CDR3aa: CSAGGVSYNSPLHF
j_gene: TRBJ1-1; len: 14; v_gene: TRBV27; d_gene: .; abundance: many; CDR3nt: TGTGCCAGCAGTTTATACTCGGGGAGGGCTGAAGCTTTCTTT; CDR3aa: CASSLYSGRAEAFF
j_gene: TRBJ1-1; len: 15; v_gene: TRBV19; d_gene: .; abundance: many; CDR3nt: TGTGCCAGTAGTATAGCCCGGCTTATGAACACTGAAGCTTTCTTT; CDR3aa: CASSIARLMNTEAFF
j_gene: TRBJ1-2; len: 16; v_gene: TRBV3-1; d_gene: .; abundance: many; CDR3nt: TGTGCCAGCAGCCAACGCCTACTAGGGGGACTCTATGGCTACACCTTC; CDR3aa: CASSQRLLGGLYGYTF
j_gene: TRBJ2-1; len: 14; v_gene: TRBV11-2; d_gene: TRBD2; abundance: .; CDR3nt: TGTGCCAGCAGCTCTGAGCGGGATCTGAATGAGCAGTTCTTC; CDR3aa: CASSSERDLNEQFF
j_gene: TRBJ1-2; len: 15; v_gene: TRBV27; d_gene: .; abundance: many; CDR3nt: TGTGCCAGCAGTTCCACCCCATTGGCCCGCTATGGCTACACCTTC; CDR3aa: CASSSTPLARYGYTF
j_gene: TRBJ2-7; len: 12; v_gene: TRBV11-3; d_gene: .; abundance: few; CDR3nt: TGTGCCAGCTCCATGGACCGCTACGAGCAGTACTTC; CDR3aa: CASSMDRYEQYF
j_gene: TRBJ1-1; len: 14; v_gene: TRBV7-9; d_gene: .; abundance: many; CDR3nt: TGTGCCAGCAGCTCCCACAGGGAGAGCACTGAAGCTTTCTTT; CDR3aa: CASSSHRESTEAFF
j_gene: TRBJ1-2; len: 14; v_gene: TRBV12-3/TRBV12-4; d_gene: TRBD1; abundance: once; CDR3nt: TGTGCCGGCAGTTTGGGGACAGCTCGCTATGGCTACACCTTC; CDR3aa: CAGSLGTARYGYTF
j_gene: TRBJ1-2; len: 16; v_gene: TRBV24-1; d_gene: TRBD1; abundance: few; CDR3nt: TGTGCCACCAGTGATCCGTCACAGGGGTTCAACTATGGCTACACCTTC; CDR3aa: CATSDPSQGFNYGYTF
j_gene: TRBJ2-5; len: 15; v_gene: TRBV5-1; d_gene: TRBD2; abundance: many; CDR3nt: TGCGCCAGCACCTCGACTAGCGGGGGATACGAGACCCAGTACTTC; CDR3aa: CASTSTSGGYETQYF
j_gene: TRBJ2-5; len: 14; v_gene: TRBV4-1; d_gene: .; abundance: few; CDR3nt: TGCGCCAGCAGCCAAACCGCCTTCGGGGAGACCCAGTACTTC; CDR3aa: CASSQTAFGETQYF
j_gene: TRBJ2-1; len: 14; v_gene: TRBV5-1; d_gene: .; abundance: many; CDR3nt: TGCGCCAGCAGCTGGGGGATCAGCGTCTATGAGCAGTTCTTC; CDR3aa: CASSWGISVYEQFF
j_gene: TRBJ2-7; len: 11; v_gene: TRBV7-6; d_gene: .; abundance: .; CDR3nt: TGTGCCAGCAGCTTAGCGGTGAAGCAGTACTTC; CDR3aa: CASSLAVKQYF
j_gene: TRBJ1-6; len: 16; v_gene: TRBV28; d_gene: .; abundance: many; CDR3nt: TGTGCCAGCAGTTCCGGGGCCGGCAGGGGATCGACACCCCTCCACTTT; CDR3aa: CASSSGAGRGSTPLHF
j_gene: TRBJ2-7; len: 16; v_gene: TRBV5-1; d_gene: .; abundance: few; CDR3nt: TGCGCCAGCAGCCCCGGATTGGTCGACGGGGTGTACGAGCAGTACTTC; CDR3aa: CASSPGLVDGVYEQYF
j_gene: TRBJ1-1; len: 17; v_gene: TRBV14; d_gene: .; abundance: many; CDR3nt: TGTGCCAGCAGCCAATCCGAAGGAAGGGTCTGGGGCACTGAAGCTTTCTTT; CDR3aa: CASSQSEGRVWGTEAFF
j_gene: TRBJ1-5; len: 13; v_gene: TRBV12-3/TRBV12-4; d_gene: .; abundance: many; CDR3nt: TGTGCCAGCAGCCGGGGGGCGAATCAGCCCCAGCATTTT; CDR3aa: CASSRGANQPQHF
j_gene: TRBJ2-1; len: 12; v_gene: TRBV20-1; d_gene: .; abundance: many; CDR3nt: TGCAGTGCCTCAGATCAGCCGAAAGAGCAGTTCTTC; CDR3aa: CSASDQPKEQFF
j_gene: TRBJ2-6; len: 13; v_gene: TRBV15; d_gene: .; abundance: many; CDR3nt: TGTGCTACGGGCTTATCTGGGGCCAACGTCCTGACTTTC; CDR3aa: CATGLSGANVLTF
j_gene: TRBJ1-5; len: 15; v_gene: TRBV28; d_gene: .; abundance: many; CDR3nt: TGTGCCCGGACCCCAGGCAGGGCCAACAATCAGCCCCAGCATTTT; CDR3aa: CARTPGRANNQPQHF
j_gene: TRBJ2-7; len: 15; v_gene: TRBV11-2; d_gene: .; abundance: many; CDR3nt: TGTGCCAGCAGCTTTGGGCCAGGGATCTCCTACGAGCAGTACTTC; CDR3aa: CASSFGPGISYEQYF
j_gene: TRBJ2-7; len: 15; v_gene: TRBV5-5; d_gene: .; abundance: many; CDR3nt: TGTGCCAGCGGCCGGACAGAGAGTTTTCTCTACGAGCAGTACTTC; CDR3aa: CASGRTESFLYEQYF
j_gene: TRBJ2-1; len: 14; v_gene: TRBV10-3; d_gene: .; abundance: many; CDR3nt: TGTGCCATCAGGGCCCGGGATCTAAACAATGAGCAGTTCTTC; CDR3aa: CAIRARDLNNEQFF
j_gene: TRBJ2-3; len: 15; v_gene: TRBV20-1; d_gene: .; abundance: many; CDR3nt: TGCAGTGCTAGACCCGGGGGCCCTCACACAGATACGCAGTATTTT; CDR3aa: CSARPGGPHTDTQYF
j_gene: TRBJ1-1; len: 14; v_gene: TRBV5-1; d_gene: .; abundance: many; CDR3nt: TGCGCCAGCAGCTTCAACGGGGGGTCCACTGAAGCTTTCTTT; CDR3aa: CASSFNGGSTEAFF
j_gene: TRBJ2-1; len: 13; v_gene: TRBV15; d_gene: .; abundance: few; CDR3nt: TGTGCCACCAGCAGATCCCGACCCAGTGAGCAGTTCTTC; CDR3aa: CATSRSRPSEQFF
j_gene: TRBJ2-2; len: 16; v_gene: TRBV28; d_gene: TRBD2; abundance: many; CDR3nt: TGTGCCAGCAGCTGGGGCGAGACTAGCAGCGCCGGGGAGCTGTTTTTT; CDR3aa: CASSWGETSSAGELFF
j_gene: TRBJ2-7; len: 17; v_gene: TRBV7-9; d_gene: TRBD2; abundance: few; CDR3nt: TGTGCCAGCAGCTTTCTTGAGACGGGACTAGTCCTAGACGAGCAGTACTTC; CDR3aa: CASSFLETGLVLDEQYF
j_gene: TRBJ2-7; len: 14; v_gene: TRBV29-1; d_gene: TRBD1; abundance: many; CDR3nt: TGCAGCGCCCTCTCGGACAGGGAGTCTAACGAGCAGTACTTC; CDR3aa: CSALSDRESNEQYF
j_gene: TRBJ2-5; len: 14; v_gene: TRBV12-3/TRBV12-4; d_gene: TRBD2; abundance: many; CDR3nt: TGTGCCAGCAGTCCGACTAGCCCCCAAGAGACCCAGTACTTC; CDR3aa: CASSPTSPQETQYF
j_gene: TRBJ1-2; len: 17; v_gene: TRBV7-2; d_gene: .; abundance: .; CDR3nt: TGTGCCAGCAGCCCACCCCCCATGGGCCGACGGATCTATGGCTACACCTTC; CDR3aa: CASSPPPMGRRIYGYTF
j_gene: TRBJ2-2; len: 14; v_gene: TRBV19; d_gene: .; abundance: .; CDR3nt: TGTGCCAGTAGTATTGAGGGGTTCGGCGGGGAGCTGTTTTTT; CDR3aa: CASSIEGFGGELFF
j_gene: TRBJ2-3; len: 17; v_gene: TRBV19; d_gene: TRBD2; abundance: many; CDR3nt: TGTGCCAGTAGTTCGGAAATAGCGGGAGACTTGACAGATACGCAGTATTTT; CDR3aa: CASSSEIAGDLTDTQYF